These 12 T cell receptor beta chains came from one sample sequenced in a study of T-cell reconstitution after alpha-beta-depleted transplantation in children. TCRbeta library preparation incorporated unique molecular identifiers. TCRdb re-called the PCR reads through MiXCR, storing one row per CDR3 protein. This table holds about 540,000 distinct CDR3 sequences, around 16% found once. The input for sequencing was PBMCs from the stem cell graft donor, taken from the stem cell graft. These receptors were taken from a human donor who donated a stem cell graft to a child with acute lymphoblastic leukemia.

The V call is TRBV7-2, the J call TRBJ2-1; maybe TRBD2 (6 bases). This CDR3 spans 14 amino acids. CDR1 and CDR2 (germline): SGHTA, FQGNSA. V lost 1 base and J 10 bases, leaving 14 bases between the germline ends. This chain's CDR3 is CASSLEGSGLEQFF. The CDR3, as DNA: TGTGCCAGCAGCTTAGAGGGGAGCGGGCTCGAGCAGTTCTTC. Drawing the rest from reference TRBV7-2 and TRBJ2-1, the complete variable domain is GAGVSQSPSNKVTEKGKDVELRCDPISGHTALYWYRQSLGQGLEFLIYFQGNSAPDKSGLPSDRFSAERTGGSVSTLTIQRTQQEDSAVYLCASSLEGSGLEQFFGPGTRLTVL.

The chain carries TRBV25-1 and TRBJ2-5; D gene unclear. Trimming shortened V by 3 bases and J by 7 bases, and 15 bases separated the two germline ends. The CDR3 consists of 14 residues. The germline CDR1 and CDR2 sequences are MGHDK and SYGVNS. As DNA, the CDR3 is TGTGCCAGCAGTGACGCGACTCCCGGTGGGACCCAGTACTTC. Amino acids: CASSDATPGGTQYF.

The rearrangement uses TRBV29-1 and TRBJ1-1; D unclear. Germline-derived CDR1 and CDR2 are SQVTM and ANQGSEA. This CDR3 spans 14 amino acids. The V end lost 0 bases, the J end lost 0 bases, and 8 bases lay between the germline ends. The CDR3 loop reads CSVEDEALNTEAFF. DNA of the CDR3: TGCAGCGTTGAAGACGAGGCCTTGAACACTGAAGCTTTCTTT.

This clonotype was picked up a small number of times. The genes are TRBV9 and TRBJ1-1; no clear D gene. V dropped 3 bases and J dropped 0 bases, with 12 bases sitting between them. This CDR3 is built from 15 residues. Germline V gene sequence: CDR1 SGDLS, CDR2 YYNGEE. The CDR3, as DNA: TGTGCCAGCAGCGCATACGGACTCATGAACACTGAAGCTTTCTTT. It translates to CASSAYGLMNTEAFF.

On this clonotype itself: Germline is not matched at one junction end, which may reflect a read error. The V and J genes are TRBV7-6 and TRBJ2-6; 7 bases are a match to TRBD1. CDR3 size: 20 residues. Germline assignment: CDR1 SGHVS and CDR2 FNYEAQ. The CDR3 protein is CGSSLRPGGTLGSGANVLTF. In DNA, the CDR3 is TGTGGCAGCAGCTTAAGGCCAGGGGGAACCTTAGGCTCTGGGGCCAACGTCCTGACTTTC.

V and J are TRBV11-1 and TRBJ2-1, with 7 bases aligning to TRBD1. The V and J ends lost 0 bases and 5 bases, in that order; junction bases with no gene match: 13. CDR1 SGHAT and CDR2 FQDESV come from the germline V gene (reference sequence). There are 18 residues in the CDR3. CDR3 amino acids: CASSLAITRDREDNEQFF. CDR3 bases: TGTGCCAGCAGCTTAGCGATTACCCGGGACAGAGAAGACAATGAGCAGTTCTTC.

The J gene is TRBJ2-1, the V gene TRBV6-5; 8 nucleotides agree with TRBD2. The CDR3 is 12 amino acids. Germline CDR1 and CDR2: MNHEY and SVGAGI. The J segment lost 7 bases and the V segment lost 7 bases, leaving 3 bases of the junction unmatched. CDR3 loop: CASTSGWNEQFF. CDR3 nucleotide sequence: TGTGCCAGCACTAGCGGGTGGAATGAGCAGTTCTTC.

This chain's CDR3 is CSARARRDALRLRGNQPQHF. CDR3 bases: TGCAGTGCTAGAGCCCGACGGGACGCGTTGCGATTGCGGGGCAATCAGCCCCAGCATTTT. The chain recombines TRBV20-1 with TRBJ1-5; D is possibly TRBD1 (5 bases). Germline CDR1 is DFQATT and CDR2 is SNEGSKA (reference sequence). This CDR3 comprises 20 residues. V shed 1 base and J shed 2 bases, with 27 bases lying between them.

This clonotype was recorded a few times. V usage is TRBV19 and J usage is TRBJ2-2; D not certain. Germline V CDR1 and CDR2: LNHDA, SQIVND (reference sequence). V dropped 2 bases and J dropped 5 bases, with 6 bases sitting between them. The CDR3 has 13 residues. The CDR3 coding sequence is TGTGCCAGTAGTATACCAGTAACCGGGGAGCTGTTTTTT. Translated, it gives CASSIPVTGELFF. Combining the CDR3 with reference TRBV19 and TRBJ2-2 gives the whole variable domain DGGITQSPKYLFRKEGQNVTLSCEQNLNHDAMYWYRQDPGQGLRLIYYSQIVNDFQKGDIAEGYSVSREKKESFPLTVTSAQKNPTAFYLCASSIPVTGELFFGEGSRLTVL.

This clonotype was counted many times. The gene calls are TRBV15 and TRBJ1-4, with 7 bases identical to TRBD1. The V segment lost 2 bases and the J segment 13 bases; nucleotides outside the gene matches: 7. This CDR3 is 13 amino acids long. The germline V gene has CDR1 LNHNV and CDR2 YYDKDF (reference sequence). CDR3 protein: CATSRPPTGRLFF. Here the CDR3 DNA reads TGTGCCACCAGCAGACCTCCGACAGGGAGACTGTTTTTT.

J is TRBJ1-1 and V is TRBV6-1; D perhaps matches TRBD1 (6 bases). This CDR3 region has 17 residues. Deletions cut 2 bases from V and 1 base from J, with 17 bases between. CDR1 is MNHNS, CDR2 SASEGT, per germline. The CDR3 nucleotides are TGTGCCAGCAGTGAATATAAATGGAGGGGGACGAACACTGAAGCTTTCTTT. It codes for CASSEYKWRGTNTEAFF.

Details on this clonotype: The junction differs from germline at one of its ends, possibly a read error. The chain carries TRBV4-2 and TRBJ1-2, with TRBD1 as a possible D gene (5 bases). The CDR3 runs to 19 residues. Germline assignment: CDR1 LGHNA and CDR2 YNFKEQ. DNA for the CDR3: TGTGCCAGCAGTGCGGGCGGGGGAACCTTCCCCGGCCTAGTCCCCAGTAGCCCCTTC. Amino acid sequence: CASSAGGGTFPGLVPSSPF.